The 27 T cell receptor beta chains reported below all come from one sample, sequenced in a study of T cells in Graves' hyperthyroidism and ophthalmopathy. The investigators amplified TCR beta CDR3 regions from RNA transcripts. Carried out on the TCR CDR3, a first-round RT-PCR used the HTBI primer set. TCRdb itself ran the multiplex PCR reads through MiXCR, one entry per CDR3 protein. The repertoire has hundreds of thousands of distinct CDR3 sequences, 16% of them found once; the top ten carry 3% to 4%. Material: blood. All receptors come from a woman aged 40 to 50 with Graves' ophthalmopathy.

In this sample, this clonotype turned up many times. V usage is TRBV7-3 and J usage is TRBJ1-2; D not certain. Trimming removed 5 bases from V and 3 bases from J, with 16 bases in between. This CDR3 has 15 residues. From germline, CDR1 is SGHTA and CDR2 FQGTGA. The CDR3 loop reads CASSPRGTGDYGYTF. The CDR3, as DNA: TGTGCCAGCAGCCCCCGGGGAACTGGGGACTATGGCTACACCTTC. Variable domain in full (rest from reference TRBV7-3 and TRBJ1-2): GAGVSQTPSNKVTEKGKYVELRCDPISGHTALYWYRQSLGQGPEFLIYFQGTGAADDSGLPNDRFFAVRPEGSVSTLKIQRTERGDSAVYLCASSPRGTGDYGYTFGSGTRLTVV.

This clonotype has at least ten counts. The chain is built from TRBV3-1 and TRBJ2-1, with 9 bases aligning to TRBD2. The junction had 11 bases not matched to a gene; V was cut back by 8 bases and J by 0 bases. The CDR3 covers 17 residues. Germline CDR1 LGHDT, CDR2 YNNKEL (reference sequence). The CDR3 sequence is CASGFRLAGSSYNEQFF. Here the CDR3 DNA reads TGTGCCAGCGGCTTTCGGCTAGCGGGAAGCTCCTACAATGAGCAGTTCTTC.

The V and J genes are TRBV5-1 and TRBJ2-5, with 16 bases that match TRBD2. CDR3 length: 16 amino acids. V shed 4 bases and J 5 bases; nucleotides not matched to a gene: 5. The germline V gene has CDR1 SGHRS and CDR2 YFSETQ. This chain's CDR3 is CASSPGTSGGAETQYF. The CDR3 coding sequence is TGCGCCAGCAGCCCAGGGACTAGCGGGGGGGCGGAGACCCAGTACTTC.

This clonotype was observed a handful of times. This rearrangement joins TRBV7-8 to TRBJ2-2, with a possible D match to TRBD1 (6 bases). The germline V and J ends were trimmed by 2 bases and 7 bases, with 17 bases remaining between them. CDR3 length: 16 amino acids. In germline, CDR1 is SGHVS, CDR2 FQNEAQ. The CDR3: CASSLMYRAGDGELFF. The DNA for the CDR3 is TGTGCCAGCAGCTTAATGTATAGGGCAGGGGACGGGGAGCTGTTTTTT.

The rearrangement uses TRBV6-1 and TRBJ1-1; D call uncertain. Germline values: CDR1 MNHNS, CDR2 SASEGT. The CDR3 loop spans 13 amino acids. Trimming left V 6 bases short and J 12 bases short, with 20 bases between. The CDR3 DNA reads TGTGCCAGCAGGACCAGCGGGAGGGAGTTTACTTTCTTT. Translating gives CASRTSGREFTFF.

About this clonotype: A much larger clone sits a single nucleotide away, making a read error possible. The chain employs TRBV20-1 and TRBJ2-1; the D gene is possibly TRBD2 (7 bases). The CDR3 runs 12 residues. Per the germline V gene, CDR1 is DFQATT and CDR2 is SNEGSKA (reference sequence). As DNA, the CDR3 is TGCAGTCCAAGGGGGGGAGGGCATGAGCAGCTCTTC. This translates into CSPRGGGHEQLF.

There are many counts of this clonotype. CDR3 loop: CASSLYGGGTDTQYF. The CDR3 nucleotides are TGTGCCAGCAGTTTATACGGGGGAGGCACAGATACGCAGTATTTT. V gene TRBV12-3 or TRBV12-4 combines with J gene TRBJ2-3, with a tentative D call TRBD2 (6 bases). CDR3 length: 15 amino acids. Trimming removed 2 bases from V and 1 base from J, with 10 bases in between.

CDR3 nucleotide sequence: TGCAGCGGCGGGACTAGCGGGGATGCGGATACGCAGTATTTT. It is translated as CSGGTSGDADTQYF. J is TRBJ2-3 and V is TRBV29-1; 13 bases map to TRBD2. Germline lookup yields CDR1 SQVTM and CDR2 ANQGSEA. The trim removed 7 bases at V and 6 bases at J, leaving 7 bases unmatched. This CDR3 region has 14 residues.

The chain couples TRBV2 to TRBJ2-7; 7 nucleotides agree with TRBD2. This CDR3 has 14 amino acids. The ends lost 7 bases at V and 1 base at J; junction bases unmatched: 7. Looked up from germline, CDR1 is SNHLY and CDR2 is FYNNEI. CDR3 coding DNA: TGTGCCAGCAAGAATAGCGGGTTGTCCTACGAGCAGTACTTC. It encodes CASKNSGLSYEQYF.

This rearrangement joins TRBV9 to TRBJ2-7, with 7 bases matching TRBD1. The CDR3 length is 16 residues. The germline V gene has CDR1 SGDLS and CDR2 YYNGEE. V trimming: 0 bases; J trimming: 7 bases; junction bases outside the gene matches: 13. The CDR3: CASSVAGTDSSGEQYF. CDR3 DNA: TGTGCCAGCAGCGTAGCAGGGACAGACTCATCTGGGGAGCAGTACTTC.

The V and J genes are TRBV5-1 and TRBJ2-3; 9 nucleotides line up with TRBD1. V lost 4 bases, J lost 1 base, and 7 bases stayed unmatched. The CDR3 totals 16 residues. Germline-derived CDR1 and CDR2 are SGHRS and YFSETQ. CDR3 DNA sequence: TGCGCCAGCAGCCAATCGGGACAGGGCGGCACAGATACGCAGTATTTT. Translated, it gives CASSQSGQGGTDTQYF.

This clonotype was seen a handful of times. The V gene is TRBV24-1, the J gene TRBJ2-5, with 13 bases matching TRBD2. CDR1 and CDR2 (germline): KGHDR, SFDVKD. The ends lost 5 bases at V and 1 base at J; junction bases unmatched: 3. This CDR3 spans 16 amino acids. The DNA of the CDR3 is TGTGCCACCAGTGCGACTAGCGGGGGGTCCCAAGAGACCCAGTACTTC. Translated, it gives CATSATSGGSQETQYF.

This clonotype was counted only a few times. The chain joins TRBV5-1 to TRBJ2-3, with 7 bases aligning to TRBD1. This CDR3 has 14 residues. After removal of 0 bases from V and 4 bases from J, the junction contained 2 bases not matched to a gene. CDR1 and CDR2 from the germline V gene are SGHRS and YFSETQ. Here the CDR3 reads CASSLEQGADTQYF. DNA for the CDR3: TGCGCCAGCAGCTTGGAGCAGGGGGCAGATACGCAGTATTTT.

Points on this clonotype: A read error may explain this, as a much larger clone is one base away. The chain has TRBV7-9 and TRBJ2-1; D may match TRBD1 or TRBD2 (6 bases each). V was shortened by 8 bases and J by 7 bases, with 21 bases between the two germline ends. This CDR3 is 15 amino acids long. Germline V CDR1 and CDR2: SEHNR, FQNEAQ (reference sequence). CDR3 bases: TGTGCCAGCGGCGGATATGGGGGGCCCGGAAATGAGCAGTTCTTC. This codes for CASGGYGGPGNEQFF.

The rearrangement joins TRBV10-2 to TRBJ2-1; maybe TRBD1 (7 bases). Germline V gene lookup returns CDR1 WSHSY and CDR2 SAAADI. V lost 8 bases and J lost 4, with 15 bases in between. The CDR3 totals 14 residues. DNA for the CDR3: TGCGCCAGCGTTGACAGGGCGGGATACAATGAGCAGTTCTTC. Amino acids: CASVDRAGYNEQFF.

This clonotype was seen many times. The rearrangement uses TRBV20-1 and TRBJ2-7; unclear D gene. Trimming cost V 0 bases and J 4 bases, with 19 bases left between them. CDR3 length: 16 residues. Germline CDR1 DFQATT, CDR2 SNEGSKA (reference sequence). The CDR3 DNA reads TGCAGTGCTAGAGATCTCAAAGGGAATCCAAGTTACGAGCAGTACTTC. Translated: CSARDLKGNPSYEQYF.

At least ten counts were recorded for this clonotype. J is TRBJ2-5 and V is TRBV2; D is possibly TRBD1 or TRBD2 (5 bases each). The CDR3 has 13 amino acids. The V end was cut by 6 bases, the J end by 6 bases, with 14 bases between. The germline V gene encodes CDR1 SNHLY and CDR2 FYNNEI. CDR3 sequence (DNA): TGTGCCAGCAGCACGGGACCAAGGCAGACCCAGTACTTC. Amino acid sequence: CASSTGPRQTQYF.

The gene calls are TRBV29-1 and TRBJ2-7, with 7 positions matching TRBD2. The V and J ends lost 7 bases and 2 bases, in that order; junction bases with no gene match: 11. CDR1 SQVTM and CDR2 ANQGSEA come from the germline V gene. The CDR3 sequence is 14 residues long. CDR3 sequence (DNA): TGCAGCGCAAGCCTGGGGGGGACCCCCTACGAGCAGTACTTC. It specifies CSASLGGTPYEQYF.

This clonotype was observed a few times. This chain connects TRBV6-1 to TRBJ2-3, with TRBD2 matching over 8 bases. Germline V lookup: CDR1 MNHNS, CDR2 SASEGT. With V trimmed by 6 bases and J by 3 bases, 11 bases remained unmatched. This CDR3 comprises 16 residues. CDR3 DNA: TGTGCCAGCAGGGCGGGAGGCTCGACCGGAACAGATACGCAGTATTTT. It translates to CASRAGGSTGTDTQYF.

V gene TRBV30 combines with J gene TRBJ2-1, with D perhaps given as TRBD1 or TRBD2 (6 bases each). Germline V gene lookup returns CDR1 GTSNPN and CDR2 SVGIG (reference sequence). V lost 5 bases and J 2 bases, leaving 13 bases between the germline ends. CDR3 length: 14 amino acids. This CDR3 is CAWGRGGTYNEQFF. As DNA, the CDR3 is TGTGCCTGGGGGAGAGGGGGGACCTACAATGAGCAGTTCTTC.

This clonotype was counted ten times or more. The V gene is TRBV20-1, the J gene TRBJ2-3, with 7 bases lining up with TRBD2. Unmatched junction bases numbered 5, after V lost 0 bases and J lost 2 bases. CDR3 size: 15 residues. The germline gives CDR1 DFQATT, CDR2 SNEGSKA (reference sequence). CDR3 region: CSAREASGITDTQYF. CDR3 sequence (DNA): TGCAGTGCTAGAGAGGCCAGCGGGATCACAGATACGCAGTATTTT.

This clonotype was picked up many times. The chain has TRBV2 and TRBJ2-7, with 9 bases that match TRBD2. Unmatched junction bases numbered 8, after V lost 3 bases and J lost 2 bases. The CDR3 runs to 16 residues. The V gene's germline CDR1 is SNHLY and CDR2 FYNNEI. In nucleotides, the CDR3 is TGTGCCAGCAGTGAGGCCGGCGCGGGAGGGCCCTACGAGCAGTACTTC. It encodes CASSEAGAGGPYEQYF.

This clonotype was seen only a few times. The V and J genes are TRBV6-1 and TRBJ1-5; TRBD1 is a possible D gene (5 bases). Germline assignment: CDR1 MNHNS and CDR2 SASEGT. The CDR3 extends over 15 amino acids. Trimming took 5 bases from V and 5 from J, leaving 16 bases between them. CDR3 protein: CASSLNWDLDQPQHF. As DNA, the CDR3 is TGTGCCAGCAGTTTGAACTGGGACCTCGATCAGCCCCAGCATTTT.

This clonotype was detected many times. CDR3 nucleotide sequence: TGTGCCAGCAGCCAAAAGCCCCTTGTGACCCAGTACTTC. Encoded protein: CASSQKPLVTQYF. The chain uses TRBV11-2 and TRBJ2-5; D unclear. V lost 5 bases to trimming and J lost 7 bases, with 14 bases between them. The CDR3 extends over 13 amino acids. Germline values: CDR1 SGHAT, CDR2 FQNNGV.

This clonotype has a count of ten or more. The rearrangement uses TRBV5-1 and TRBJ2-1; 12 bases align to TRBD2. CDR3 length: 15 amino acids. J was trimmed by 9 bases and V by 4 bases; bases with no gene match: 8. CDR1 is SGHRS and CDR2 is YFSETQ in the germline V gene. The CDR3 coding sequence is TGCGCCAGCAGCCCCCTAGCGGGAGGGGCCCCTGAGCAGTTCTTC. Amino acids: CASSPLAGGAPEQFF.

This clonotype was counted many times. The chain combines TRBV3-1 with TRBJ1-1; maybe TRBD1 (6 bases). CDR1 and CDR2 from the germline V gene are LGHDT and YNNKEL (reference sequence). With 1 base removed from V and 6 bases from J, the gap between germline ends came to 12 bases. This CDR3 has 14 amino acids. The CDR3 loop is CASSQVPGTSEAFF. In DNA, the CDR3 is TGTGCCAGCAGCCAAGTCCCCGGGACATCTGAAGCTTTCTTT.

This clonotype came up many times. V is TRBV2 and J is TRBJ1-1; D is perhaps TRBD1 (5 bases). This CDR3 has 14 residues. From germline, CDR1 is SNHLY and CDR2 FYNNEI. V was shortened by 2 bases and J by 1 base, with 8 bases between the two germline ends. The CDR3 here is CASSEQGTNTEAFF. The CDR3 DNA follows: TGTGCCAGCAGTGAACAGGGTACGAACACTGAAGCTTTCTTT.